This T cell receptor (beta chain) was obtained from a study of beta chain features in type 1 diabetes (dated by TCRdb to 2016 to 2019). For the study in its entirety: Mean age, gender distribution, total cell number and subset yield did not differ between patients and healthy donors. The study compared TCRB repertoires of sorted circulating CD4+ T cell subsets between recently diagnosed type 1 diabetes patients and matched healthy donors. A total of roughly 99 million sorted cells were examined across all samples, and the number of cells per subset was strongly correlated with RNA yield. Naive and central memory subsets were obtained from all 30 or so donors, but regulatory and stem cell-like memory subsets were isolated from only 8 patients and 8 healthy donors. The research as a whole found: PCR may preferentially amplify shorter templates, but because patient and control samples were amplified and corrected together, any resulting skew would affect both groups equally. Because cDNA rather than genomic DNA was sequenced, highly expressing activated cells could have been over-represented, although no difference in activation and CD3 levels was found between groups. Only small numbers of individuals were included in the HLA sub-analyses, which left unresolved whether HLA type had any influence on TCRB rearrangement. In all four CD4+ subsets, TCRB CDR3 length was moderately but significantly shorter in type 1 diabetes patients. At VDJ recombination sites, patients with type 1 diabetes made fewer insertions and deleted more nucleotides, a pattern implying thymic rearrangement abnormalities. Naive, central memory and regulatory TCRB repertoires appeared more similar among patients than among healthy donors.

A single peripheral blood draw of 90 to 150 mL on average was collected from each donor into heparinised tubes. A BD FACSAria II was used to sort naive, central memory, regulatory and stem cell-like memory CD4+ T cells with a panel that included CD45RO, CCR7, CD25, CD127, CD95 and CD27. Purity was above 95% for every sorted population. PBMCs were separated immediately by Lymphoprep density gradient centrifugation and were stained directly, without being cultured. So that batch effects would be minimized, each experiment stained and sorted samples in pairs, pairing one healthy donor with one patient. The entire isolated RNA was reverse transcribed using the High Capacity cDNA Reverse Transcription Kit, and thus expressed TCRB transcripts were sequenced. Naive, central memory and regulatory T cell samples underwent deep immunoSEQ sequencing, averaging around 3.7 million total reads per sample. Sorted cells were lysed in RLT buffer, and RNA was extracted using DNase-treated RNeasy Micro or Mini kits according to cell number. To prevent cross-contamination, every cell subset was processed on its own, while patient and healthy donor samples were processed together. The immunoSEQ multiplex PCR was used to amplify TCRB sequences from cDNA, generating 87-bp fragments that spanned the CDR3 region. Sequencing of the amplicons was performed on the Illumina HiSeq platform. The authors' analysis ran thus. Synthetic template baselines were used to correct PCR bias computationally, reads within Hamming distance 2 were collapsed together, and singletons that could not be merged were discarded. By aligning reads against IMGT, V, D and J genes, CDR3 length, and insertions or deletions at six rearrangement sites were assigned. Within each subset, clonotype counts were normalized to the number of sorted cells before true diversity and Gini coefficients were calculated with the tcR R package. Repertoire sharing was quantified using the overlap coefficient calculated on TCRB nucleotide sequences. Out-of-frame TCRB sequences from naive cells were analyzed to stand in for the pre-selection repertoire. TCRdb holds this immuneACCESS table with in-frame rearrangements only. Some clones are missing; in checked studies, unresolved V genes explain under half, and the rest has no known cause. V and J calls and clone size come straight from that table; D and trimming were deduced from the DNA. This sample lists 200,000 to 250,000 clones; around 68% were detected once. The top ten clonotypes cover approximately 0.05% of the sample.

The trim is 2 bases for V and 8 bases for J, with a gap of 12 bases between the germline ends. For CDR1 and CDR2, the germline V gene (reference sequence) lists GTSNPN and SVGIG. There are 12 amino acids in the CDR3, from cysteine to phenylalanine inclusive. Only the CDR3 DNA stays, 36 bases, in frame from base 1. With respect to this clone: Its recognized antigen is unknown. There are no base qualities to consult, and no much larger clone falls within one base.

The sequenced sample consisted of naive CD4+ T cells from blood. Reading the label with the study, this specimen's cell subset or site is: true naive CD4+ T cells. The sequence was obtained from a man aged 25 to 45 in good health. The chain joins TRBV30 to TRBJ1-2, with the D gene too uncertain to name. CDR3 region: CAWSQAPSGYTF. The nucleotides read TGTGCCTGGAGTCAGGCCCCGAGCGGCTACACCTTC.